The 32 T cell receptor beta chains listed next were all sequenced from one sample in a study of TIL therapy for anti-PD-1-resistant metastatic lung cancer. Indicated time point: pre-treatment sample, taken before nivolumab and TIL therapy. The immunoSEQ assay was v3. Some clones are missing from TCRdb's copy, which holds only in-frame ones; the method was immunoSEQ multiplex PCR. The table records 50,000 to 60,000 clones, about 81% of them present only once. The sample consisted of blood, taken at baseline. The receptors stem from a person aged 30 to 80 with non-small cell lung cancer.

This clone has a single count. This chain links TRBV7-9 with TRBJ2-2, with 9 bases that match TRBD2. Germline assignment: CDR1 SEHNR and CDR2 FQNEAQ (reference sequence). The CDR3 is 14 residues long. The trim removed 2 bases at V and 6 bases at J, leaving 1 base unmatched. The CDR3 sequence is CASSLLAGAGELFF. The DNA for the CDR3 is TGTGCCAGCAGCTTATTAGCGGGGGCCGGGGAGCTGTTTTTT.

The V call is TRBV15, the J call TRBJ2-3; D is perhaps TRBD1 (5 bases). This CDR3 has 17 residues. From germline, CDR1 is LNHNV and CDR2 YYDKDF (reference sequence). Trimming shortened V by 5 bases and J by 2 bases, and 20 bases separated the two germline ends. CDR3 sequence (DNA): TGTGCCACCAGCCCGCCAACTCGGCAGGGAAACACAGATACGCAGTATTTT. Residues: CATSPPTRQGNTDTQYF.

The chain carries TRBV14 and TRBJ2-1, with unresolved D. V lost 1 base and J lost 3, with 7 bases in between. Germline loops: CDR1 SGHDN, CDR2 FVKESK. The CDR3 totals 14 residues. The CDR3 region is CASSQAVLYNEQFF. The CDR3 coding sequence is TGTGCCAGCAGCCAAGCGGTCCTCTACAATGAGCAGTTCTTC.

The chain has TRBV6-5 and TRBJ1-4; D gene uncertain. Trimming removed 4 bases from V and 0 bases from J, with 9 bases in between. This CDR3 contains 15 residues. Germline V gives CDR1 MNHEY, CDR2 SVGAGI. In DNA, the CDR3 is TGTGCCAGCAGTTCCCCGGACGCAACTAATGAAAAACTGTTTTTT. This translates into CASSSPDATNEKLFF.

The genes are TRBV30 and TRBJ1-2; D remains unclear. The CDR3 totals 13 residues. The germline gives CDR1 GTSNPN, CDR2 SVGIG (reference sequence). V gave up 2 bases and J gave up 5 bases, with 12 bases separating them. This CDR3 is CAWSPLWAYGYTF. The DNA for the CDR3 is TGTGCCTGGAGTCCCCTCTGGGCTTATGGCTACACCTTC.

The chain couples TRBV30 to TRBJ1-3; maybe TRBD1 (5 bases). The V and J ends lost 5 bases and 7 bases respectively, with 12 bases between them. CDR3 length: 12 residues. Germline V gene data show CDR1 as GTSNPN and CDR2 as SVGIG (reference sequence). For the CDR3, the DNA is TGTGCCTGGGGCAGTTCAGGGAACACCATATATTTT. Its protein is CAWGSSGNTIYF.

V usage is TRBV4-3 and J usage is TRBJ1-6, with 7 bases aligning to TRBD1. Germline loops: CDR1 LGHNA, CDR2 YSLEER. The CDR3 length is 15 residues. With V trimmed by 6 bases and J by 8 bases, 10 bases remained unmatched. The CDR3 sequence: CASRKDEGAYSPLHF. DNA for the CDR3: TGCGCCAGCAGGAAAGATGAGGGGGCTTATTCACCCCTCCACTTT.

The chain has TRBV28 and TRBJ1-5; 7 bases align to TRBD1. V was clipped by 0 bases and J by 6 bases; unmatched bases: 8. This CDR3 comprises 16 residues. Germline V gene sequence: CDR1 MDHEN, CDR2 SYDVKM. CDR3 nucleotide sequence: TGTGCCAGCAGTTTATGGGCCAGGGGGAGGTTTCAGCCCCAGCATTTT. Translation gives CASSLWARGRFQPQHF.

The rearrangement links TRBV30 to TRBJ2-5; 10 bases map to TRBD2. CDR3 size: 15 residues. J gave up 5 bases and V 1 base, and 7 bases lay outside the gene matches. Germline CDR1 and CDR2: GTSNPN and SVGIG (reference sequence). The CDR3 is CAWSEEREGLETQYF. The CDR3 DNA reads TGTGCCTGGAGTGAGGAGCGGGAGGGCCTGGAGACCCAGTACTTC. The variable domain in full, with the rest retrieved from reference TRBV30 and TRBJ2-5, is SQTIHQWPATLVQPVGSPLSLECTVEGTSNPNLYWYRQAAGRGLQLLFYSVGIGQISSEVPQNLSASRPQDRQFILSSKKLLLSDSGFYLCAWSEEREGLETQYFGPGTRLLVL.

The chain joins TRBV19 to TRBJ2-1, with D unclear. Germline CDR1 is LNHDA and CDR2 is SQIVND (reference sequence). The CDR3 length is 15 residues. The V and J ends lost 2 bases and 0 bases respectively, with 8 bases between them. CDR3 in DNA: TGTGCCAGTAGTATATCTACAGCCTCCTACAATGAGCAGTTCTTC. This gives the protein CASSISTASYNEQFF.

The J gene is TRBJ1-1, the V gene TRBV11-1; D unclear. The V end was cut by 2 bases, the J end by 0 bases, with 7 bases between. The CDR3 has 14 residues. CDR1 is SGHAT, CDR2 FQDESV, per germline (reference sequence). Here the CDR3 reads CASSLHSMNTEAFF. The DNA for the CDR3 is TGTGCCAGCAGCTTACATTCAATGAACACTGAAGCTTTCTTT. Full variable domain (missing parts from reference TRBV11-1 and TRBJ1-1): EAEVAQSPRYKITEKSQAVAFWCDPISGHATLYWYRQILGQGPELLVQFQDESVVDDSQLPKDRFSAERLKGVDSTLKIQPAELGDSAMYLCASSLHSMNTEAFFGQGTRLTVV.

This chain joins TRBV6-2 or TRBV6-3 and TRBJ2-7; a possible D gene is TRBD1 (6 bases). The CDR3 spans 14 residues. Germline assignment: CDR1 MNHEY and CDR2 SVGEGT. Between the trimmed V and J ends, which lost 5 bases and 2 bases, there was a span of 13 bases. CDR3 sequence reads: CASSRMTGPYEQYF. In DNA form, the CDR3 reads TGTGCCAGCAGTCGCATGACAGGCCCCTACGAGCAGTACTTC.

The CDR3 spells CASSLLVRTGASEQYF. DNA of the CDR3: TGTGCCAGCAGCTTACTGGTCCGGACCGGGGCCTCCGAGCAGTACTTC. The chain joins TRBV11-2 to TRBJ2-7; D may correspond to TRBD1 or TRBD2 (5 bases each). Trimming left V 2 bases short and J 6 bases short, with 20 bases between. This CDR3 region has 16 residues. CDR1 SGHAT and CDR2 FQNNGV come from the germline V gene.

V gene TRBV9 combines with J gene TRBJ1-2; 8 nucleotides agree with TRBD1. J was trimmed by 4 bases and V by 4 bases; bases with no gene match: 3. Germline V lookup: CDR1 SGDLS, CDR2 YYNGEE. The CDR3 runs to 13 residues. CDR3: CASSPDRGYGYTF. Written as DNA, the CDR3 is TGTGCCAGCAGCCCTGACAGGGGCTATGGCTACACCTTC. Full variable domain (rest looked up from reference TRBV9 and TRBJ1-2): DSGVTQTPKHLITATGQRVTLRCSPRSGDLSVYWYQQSLDQGLQFLIQYYNGEERAKGNILERFSAQQFPDLHSELNLSSLELGDSALYFCASSPDRGYGYTFGSGTRLTVV.

This clone was recorded a few times. This chain joins TRBV6-5 and TRBJ1-1; D may be TRBD1 (5 bases). This CDR3 region has 14 residues. Trimming left V 2 bases short and J 4 bases short, with 11 bases between. Germline CDR1 reads MNHEY; CDR2 reads SVGAGI. Here the CDR3 reads CASSYDWGGTEAFF. The CDR3 DNA reads as TGTGCCAGCAGTTACGATTGGGGGGGCACTGAAGCTTTCTTT.

The V and J genes are TRBV6-4 and TRBJ2-1; the D is unclear. V was trimmed by 2 bases and J by 4 bases, leaving 3 bases between them. The CDR3 contains 12 residues. Germline V gene lookup returns CDR1 MRHNA and CDR2 SNTAGT. This CDR3 is CASSDGYNEQFF. As DNA, the CDR3 is TGTGCCAGCAGTGACGGTTACAATGAGCAGTTCTTC.

The chain joins TRBV6-2 or TRBV6-3 to TRBJ2-1; 8 nucleotides agree with TRBD1. V lost 5 bases to trimming and J lost 10 bases; unmatched junction nucleotides: 10. This CDR3 has 14 residues. Germline lookup yields CDR1 MNHEY and CDR2 SVGEGT. The DNA of the CDR3 is TGTGCCAGCAGTACGGACAGGGCCCTTCGGGAGCAGTTCTTC. As protein: CASSTDRALREQFF.

The chain links TRBV15 to TRBJ2-5; D is uncertain. Per the germline V gene, CDR1 is LNHNV and CDR2 is YYDKDF (reference sequence). Deletions cut 0 bases from V and 0 bases from J, with 8 bases between. The CDR3 length is 15 residues. The CDR3 protein is CATSREGSHQETQYF. CDR3 nucleotide sequence: TGTGCCACCAGCAGAGAAGGCTCGCACCAAGAGACCCAGTACTTC.

The chain combines TRBV12-3 or TRBV12-4 with TRBJ2-5; D gene ambiguous. V lost 1 base to trimming and J lost 3 bases, with 6 bases between them. The CDR3 has 13 residues. This CDR3 is CASSLGQKETQYF. The CDR3 DNA follows: TGTGCCAGCAGTTTAGGGCAGAAAGAGACCCAGTACTTC.

There are a few counts of this clone. The rearrangement joins TRBV12-3 or TRBV12-4 to TRBJ2-7, with 10 bases identical to TRBD2. The CDR3 contains 13 residues. V trimming: 8 bases; J trimming: 0 bases; junction bases outside the gene matches: 1. CDR3 loop: CASRLAGSYEQYF. The CDR3 bases are TGTGCCAGCCGACTAGCGGGCTCCTACGAGCAGTACTTC.

This chain joins TRBV6-5 and TRBJ2-4; D is undetermined. Trimming took off 0 bases at V and 5 bases at J, with 5 bases between the two ends. This CDR3 has 13 amino acids. Per germline, CDR1 MNHEY and CDR2 SVGAGI. The CDR3 sequence: CASSYSKENIQYF. DNA for the CDR3: TGTGCCAGCAGTTACTCGAAAGAAAACATTCAGTACTTC.

V and J are TRBV6-4 and TRBJ2-3, with D unclear. The CDR3 is 15 amino acids. V was pared by 2 bases and J by 2 bases, with 11 bases between. Germline loops: CDR1 MRHNA, CDR2 SNTAGT. Here the CDR3 reads CASSDGLAHTDTQYF. Here the CDR3 DNA reads TGTGCCAGCAGTGACGGCCTTGCACACACAGATACGCAGTATTTT.

The gene calls are TRBV7-8 and TRBJ2-7; 7 positions match TRBD2. CDR1 SGHVS and CDR2 FQNEAQ come from the germline V gene. The CDR3 has 14 amino acids. Trimming at V came to 3 bases and at J to 2 bases, leaving 4 bases not matched to a gene. The CDR3 nucleotides read TGTGCCAGCAGCTTGGGACTACAAGCCTACGAGCAGTACTTC. Translation gives CASSLGLQAYEQYF.

This chain joins TRBV18 and TRBJ2-5; either TRBD1 or TRBD2 may supply D (5 bases each). The germline V gene has CDR1 KGHSH and CDR2 LQKENI. This CDR3 contains 17 residues. The V gene lost 0 bases and the J gene lost 7 bases, with 21 bases spanning the gap. The CDR3 region has the DNA TGTGCCAGCTCACCACCCGGGGCGCGAGGCGCTGTAGTGACCCAGTACTTC. Its translation: CASSPPGARGAVVTQYF. Combining the CDR3 with reference TRBV18 and TRBJ2-5 gives the whole variable domain NAGVMQNPRHLVRRRGQEARLRCSPMKGHSHVYWYRQLPEEGLKFMVYLQKENIIDESGMPKERFSAEFPKEGPSILRIQQVVRGDSAAYFCASSPPGARGAVVTQYFGPGTRLLVL.

V is TRBV20-1 and J is TRBJ1-1; D unclear. This CDR3 is built from 10 residues. CDR1 and CDR2 from the germline V gene are DFQATT and SNEGSKA (reference sequence). The CDR3 coding sequence is TGCAGCGCTTGGAGGGATGGGGCTTTCTTT. Protein sequence: CSAWRDGAFF.

The chain combines TRBV5-1 with TRBJ2-7; 7 bases are shared with TRBD2. Germline V gene sequence: CDR1 SGHRS, CDR2 YFSETQ. The CDR3 covers 17 residues. The V gene end was trimmed by 2 bases and the J gene end by 3 bases; junction bases not matched to a gene: 14. The CDR3 nucleotides read TGCGCCAGCAGCTTTCTGCAGGATTGGGCGGGAGACTACGAGCAGTACTTC. Its translation is CASSFLQDWAGDYEQYF.

This clone was seen a few times. The rearrangement joins TRBV6-6 to TRBJ1-2; 8 positions match TRBD1. V shed 10 bases, J shed 3 bases, and the junction held 7 bases outside the gene matches. Germline lookup yields CDR1 MNHNY and CDR2 SVGAGI (reference sequence). There are 13 residues in the CDR3. CDR3 nucleotides: TGTGCCACCACCCCGACAGGGGACTATGGCTACACCTTC. It is translated as CATTPTGDYGYTF.

The J gene is TRBJ2-7, the V gene TRBV7-9; perhaps TRBD1 as D (6 bases). Looked up from germline, CDR1 is SEHNR and CDR2 is FQNEAQ (reference sequence). The V end was cut by 4 bases, the J end by 4 bases, with 14 bases between. This CDR3 is built from 14 residues. The CDR3 here is CASSSELTGYEQYF. The CDR3 region has the DNA TGTGCCAGCAGCTCTGAACTAACAGGGTACGAGCAGTACTTC.

This chain uses TRBV6-2 or TRBV6-3 with TRBJ2-7; D is ambiguous. V lost 4 bases to trimming and J lost 2 bases, with 12 bases between them. From germline, CDR1 is MNHEY and CDR2 SVGEGT. The CDR3 spans 14 residues. The CDR3: CASSSRTGTYEQYF. CDR3 in DNA: TGTGCCAGCAGTTCCAGGACGGGTACCTACGAGCAGTACTTC.

This clone was seen a few times. This chain uses TRBV24-1 with TRBJ1-5, with D tentatively TRBD1 (6 bases). The CDR3 length is 17 residues. Germline CDR1 reads KGHDR; CDR2 reads SFDVKD. Trimming removed 2 bases from V and 0 bases from J, with 13 bases in between. This chain's CDR3 is CATSDSSGTYSNQPQHF. Here the CDR3 DNA reads TGTGCCACCAGTGATTCTTCTGGGACATATAGCAATCAGCCCCAGCATTTT.

This chain uses TRBV24-1 with TRBJ1-2; 11 nucleotides agree with TRBD1. The CDR3 is 17 residues long. Germline CDR1 is KGHDR and CDR2 is SFDVKD. With 7 bases clipped from V and 7 bases from J, the junction kept 16 bases outside the gene matches. The CDR3 DNA is TGTGCCACCAGCACTACTCCGGGACAGGGGGTTTTTGGTGGCTACACCTTC. Residues: CATSTTPGQGVFGGYTF.

A remark on this clone: Compared with germline, one end of the junction differs, possibly owing to a read error. The chain couples TRBV18 to TRBJ1-4; D gene ambiguous. This CDR3 contains 15 residues. Germline lookup yields CDR1 KGHSH and CDR2 LQKENI. CDR3 sequence reads: CASSNRGPENGKLFF. CDR3 in DNA: TGTGCCAGCTCAAATCGGGGTCCAGAGAATGGAAAACTGTTTTTT.